These T cell receptor beta chains were read from a single sample in a study of cytomegalovirus exposure and HLA in healthy donors. Assay used: immunoSEQ multiplex PCR; TCRdb lists only in-frame clones, some missing. The sample has 170,000 or so clones, 70% to 80% seen once. Sequences were obtained from PBMCs. Receptors originate from a man between 60 and 70 years old in good health and CMV-seronegative. CDR3s include the opening cysteine and the closing phenylalanine or tryptophan. A D gene is named only where the DNA matches it firmly. Clone size, where shown, is once, few, many, or a class for clones that have expanded.

size: few; J: TRBJ1-2; V: TRBV5-1; D: NA; CDR3: CASSRHRDNYGYTF; DNA: TGCGCCAGCAGCAGGCACAGGGATAACTATGGCTACACCTTC
size: NA; J: TRBJ2-4; V: TRBV19; D: NA; CDR3: CASSMQGLAKNIQYF; DNA: TGTGCCAGTAGTATGCAGGGTCTGGCCAAAAACATTCAGTACTTC
size: NA; J: TRBJ2-1; V: TRBV7-3; D: NA; CDR3: CASRNDAGSYNEQFF; DNA: TGTGCCAGCAGGAACGACGCAGGCTCCTACAATGAGCAGTTCTTC
size: few; J: TRBJ2-7; V: TRBV30; D: TRBD2; CDR3: CAWAGDEQYF; DNA: TGTGCCTGGGCGGGAGACGAGCAGTACTTC
size: once; J: TRBJ2-7; V: TRBV27; D: NA; CDR3: CASRLGLGVEQYF; DNA: TGTGCCAGCAGATTAGGGTTAGGGGTCGAGCAGTACTTC
size: NA; J: TRBJ1-1; V: TRBV30; D: NA; CDR3: CAWSRDTEAFF; DNA: TGTGCCTGGAGTCGCGACACTGAAGCTTTCTTT
size: NA; J: TRBJ1-5; V: TRBV19; D: TRBD1; CDR3: CASSIGRTGVEQPQHF; DNA: TGTGCCAGTAGTATAGGAAGGACAGGGGTTGAGCAGCCCCAGCATTTT
size: NA; J: TRBJ2-7; V: TRBV2; D: TRBD2; CDR3: CASSDLAGFYEQYF; DNA: TGTGCCAGCAGTGACTTAGCGGGGTTCTACGAGCAGTACTTC
size: NA; J: TRBJ2-7; V: TRBV4-2; D: TRBD1; CDR3: CASSQEETGVYEQYF; DNA: TGTGCCAGCAGCCAAGAAGAGACAGGGGTCTACGAGCAGTACTTC
size: NA; J: TRBJ2-7; V: TRBV2; D: TRBD1; CDR3: CASSGGQGESWVEQYF; DNA: TGTGCCAGCAGTGGTGGACAGGGGGAAAGTTGGGTCGAGCAGTACTTC
size: once; J: TRBJ2-2; V: TRBV7-6; D: TRBD2; CDR3: CASSPGTSPGELFF; DNA: TGTGCCAGCAGCCCGGGGACTAGTCCCGGGGAGCTGTTTTTT
size: NA; J: TRBJ2-1; V: TRBV5-1; D: NA; CDR3: CASSLDSSYNEQFF; DNA: TGCGCCAGCAGTTTGGACAGCTCCTACAATGAGCAGTTCTTC
size: few; J: TRBJ2-1; V: TRBV4-3; D: TRBD2; CDR3: CASSQGGSGLNYNEQFF; DNA: TGCGCCAGCAGCCAAGGAGGTAGCGGGCTAAACTACAATGAGCAGTTCTTC
size: NA; J: TRBJ2-5; V: TRBV7-8; D: NA; CDR3: CASSLIRETQYF; DNA: TGTGCCAGCAGCTTAATCCGAGAGACCCAGTACTTC
size: NA; J: TRBJ2-5; V: TRBV6-6; D: TRBD1; CDR3: CASSWGQGAETQYF; DNA: TGTGCCAGCAGTTGGGGACAGGGGGCAGAGACCCAGTACTTC
size: few; J: TRBJ1-1; V: TRBV18; D: NA; CDR3: CASSPWGRGNTEAFF; DNA: TGTGCCAGCTCACCATGGGGTCGGGGAAACACTGAAGCTTTCTTT
size: once; J: TRBJ2-7; V: TRBV7-2; D: NA; CDR3: CASSLDLGSGPYEQYF; DNA: TGTGCCAGCAGCTTAGATTTGGGGAGTGGACCCTACGAGCAGTACTTC
size: NA; J: TRBJ2-7; V: TRBV9; D: NA; CDR3: CASSPLMQGISYEQYF; DNA: TGTGCCAGCAGCCCCTTGATGCAGGGGATCTCCTACGAGCAGTACTTC
size: NA; J: TRBJ1-4; V: TRBV18; D: TRBD1; CDR3: CASSPIYSQTGGPNEKLFF; DNA: TGTGCCAGCTCACCAATATACTCACAAACAGGGGGCCCCAATGAAAAACTGTTTTTT
size: NA; J: TRBJ1-3; V: TRBV2; D: NA; CDR3: CASRGVRSAGNTIYF; DNA: TGTGCCAGCAGAGGGGTAAGGTCGGCTGGAAACACCATATATTTT
size: NA; J: TRBJ2-5; V: TRBV6-1; D: TRBD1; CDR3: CASSKDRVLETQYF; DNA: TGTGCCAGCAGTAAAGACAGGGTATTAGAGACCCAGTACTTC
size: NA; J: TRBJ2-5; V: TRBV19; D: NA; CDR3: CASNRPGQETQYF; DNA: TGTGCCAGTAACAGACCCGGCCAAGAGACCCAGTACTTC